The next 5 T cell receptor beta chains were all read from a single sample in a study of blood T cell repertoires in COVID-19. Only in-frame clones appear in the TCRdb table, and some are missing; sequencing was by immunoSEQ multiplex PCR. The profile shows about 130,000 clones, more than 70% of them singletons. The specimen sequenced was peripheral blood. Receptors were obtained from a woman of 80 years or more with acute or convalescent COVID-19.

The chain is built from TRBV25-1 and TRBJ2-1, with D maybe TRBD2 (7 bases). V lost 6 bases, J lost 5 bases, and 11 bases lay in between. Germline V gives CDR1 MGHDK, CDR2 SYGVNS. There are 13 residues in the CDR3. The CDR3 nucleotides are TGTGCCAGCAGGGGGGGGGCGAACAATGAGCAGTTCTTC. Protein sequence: CASRGGANNEQFF.

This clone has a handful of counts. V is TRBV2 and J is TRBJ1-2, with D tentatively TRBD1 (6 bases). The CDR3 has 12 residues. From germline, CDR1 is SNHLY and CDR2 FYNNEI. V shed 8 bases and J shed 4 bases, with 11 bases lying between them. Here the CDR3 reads CASDRTFYGYTF. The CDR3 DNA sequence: TGTGCCAGCGACAGGACCTTCTATGGCTACACCTTC.

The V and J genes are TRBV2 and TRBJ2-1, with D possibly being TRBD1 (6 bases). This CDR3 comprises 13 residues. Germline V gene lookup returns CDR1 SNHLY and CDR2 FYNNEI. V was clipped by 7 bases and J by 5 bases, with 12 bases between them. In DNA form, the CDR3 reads TGTGCCAGCACCAGGGACAAACACAATGAGCAGTTCTTC. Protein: CASTRDKHNEQFF.

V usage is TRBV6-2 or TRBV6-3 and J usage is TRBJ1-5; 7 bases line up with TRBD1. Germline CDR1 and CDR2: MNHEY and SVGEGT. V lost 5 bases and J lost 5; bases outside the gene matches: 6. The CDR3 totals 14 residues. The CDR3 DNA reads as TGTGCCAGCAGTGTCGACAGGGACCATCAGCCCCAGCATTTT. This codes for CASSVDRDHQPQHF.

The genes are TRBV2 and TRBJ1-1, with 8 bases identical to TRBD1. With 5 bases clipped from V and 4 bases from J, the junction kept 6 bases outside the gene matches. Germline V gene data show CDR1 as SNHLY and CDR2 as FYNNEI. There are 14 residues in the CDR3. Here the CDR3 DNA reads TGTGCCAGCAGTTCGGACAGGGTCTCCACTGAAGCTTTCTTT. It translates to CASSSDRVSTEAFF.